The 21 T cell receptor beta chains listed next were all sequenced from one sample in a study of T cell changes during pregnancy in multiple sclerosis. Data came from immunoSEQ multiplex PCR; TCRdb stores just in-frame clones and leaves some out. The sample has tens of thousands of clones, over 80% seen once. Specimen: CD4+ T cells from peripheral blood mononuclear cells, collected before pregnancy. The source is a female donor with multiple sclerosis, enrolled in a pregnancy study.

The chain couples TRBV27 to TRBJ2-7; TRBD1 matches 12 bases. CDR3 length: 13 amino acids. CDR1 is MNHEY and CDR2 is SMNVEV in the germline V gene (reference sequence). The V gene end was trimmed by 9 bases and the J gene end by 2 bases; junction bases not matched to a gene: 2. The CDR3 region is CASRDRGPYEQYF. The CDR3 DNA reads TGTGCCAGTCGGGACAGGGGGCCCTACGAGCAGTACTTC.

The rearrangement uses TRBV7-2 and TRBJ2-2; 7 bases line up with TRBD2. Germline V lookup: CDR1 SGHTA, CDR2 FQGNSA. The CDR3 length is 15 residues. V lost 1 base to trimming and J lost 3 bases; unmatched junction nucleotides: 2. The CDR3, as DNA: TGTGCCAGCAGCTTAGGCGGGAGAGACACCGGGGAGCTGTTTTTT. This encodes CASSLGGRDTGELFF.

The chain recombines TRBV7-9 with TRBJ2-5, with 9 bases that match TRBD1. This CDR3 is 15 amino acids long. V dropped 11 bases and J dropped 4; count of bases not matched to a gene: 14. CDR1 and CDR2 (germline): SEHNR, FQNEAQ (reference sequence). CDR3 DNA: TGTGCCTGCTTCACGACAGGGGGATGGGGAGAGACCCAGTACTTC. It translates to CACFTTGGWGETQYF.

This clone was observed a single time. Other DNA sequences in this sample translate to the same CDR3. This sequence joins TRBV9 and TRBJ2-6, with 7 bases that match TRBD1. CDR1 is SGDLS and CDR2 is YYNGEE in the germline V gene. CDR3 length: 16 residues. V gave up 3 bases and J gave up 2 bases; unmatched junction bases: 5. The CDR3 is CASSATGKAGANVLTF. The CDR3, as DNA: TGTGCCAGCAGCGCGACAGGGAAAGCTGGGGCCAACGTCCTGACTTTC.

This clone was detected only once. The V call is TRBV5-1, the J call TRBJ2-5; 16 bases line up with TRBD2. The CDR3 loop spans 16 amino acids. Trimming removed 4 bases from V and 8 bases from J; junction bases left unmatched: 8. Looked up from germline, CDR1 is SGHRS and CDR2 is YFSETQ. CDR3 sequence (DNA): TGCGCCAGCAGCCAGGGACTAGCGGGAGGGCATTTAACCCAGTACTTC. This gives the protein CASSQGLAGGHLTQYF.

CDR3 nucleotides: TGTGCCAGCAGCCAAGTGGGGACTCCGTACAATGAGCAGTTCTTC. Translation: CASSQVGTPYNEQFF. The chain employs TRBV4-2 and TRBJ2-1; possible D gene TRBD2, 6 bases. The germline V gene has CDR1 LGHNA and CDR2 YNFKEQ. V lost 1 base and J lost 4, with 11 bases in between. The CDR3 extends over 15 amino acids.

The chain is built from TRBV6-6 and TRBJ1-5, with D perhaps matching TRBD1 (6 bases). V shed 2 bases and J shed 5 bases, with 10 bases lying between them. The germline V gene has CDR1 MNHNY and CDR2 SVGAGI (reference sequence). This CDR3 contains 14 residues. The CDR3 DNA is TGTGCCAGCAGTTACGGCAGGGGCTATCAGCCCCAGCATTTT. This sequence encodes CASSYGRGYQPQHF.

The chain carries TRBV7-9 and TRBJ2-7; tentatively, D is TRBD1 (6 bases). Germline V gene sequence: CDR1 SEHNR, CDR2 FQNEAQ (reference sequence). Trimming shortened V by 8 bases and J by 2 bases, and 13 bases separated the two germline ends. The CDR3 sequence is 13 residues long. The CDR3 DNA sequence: TGTGCCAGCTCTGGACAGCCTCCCTACGAGCAGTACTTC. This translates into CASSGQPPYEQYF.

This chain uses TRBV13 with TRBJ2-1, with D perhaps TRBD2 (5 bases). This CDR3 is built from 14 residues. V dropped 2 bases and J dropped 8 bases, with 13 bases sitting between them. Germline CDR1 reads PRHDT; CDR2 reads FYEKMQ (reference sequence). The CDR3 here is CASSLRSGFYEQFF. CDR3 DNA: TGTGCCAGCAGCTTAAGGAGCGGTTTCTATGAGCAGTTCTTC.

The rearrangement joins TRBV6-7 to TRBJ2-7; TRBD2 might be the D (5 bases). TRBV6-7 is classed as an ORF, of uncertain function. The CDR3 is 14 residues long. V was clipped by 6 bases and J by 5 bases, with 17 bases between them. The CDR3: CASSPPGGRNEQYF. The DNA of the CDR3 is TGTGCCAGCAGCCCCCCCGGAGGTAGAAACGAGCAGTACTTC.

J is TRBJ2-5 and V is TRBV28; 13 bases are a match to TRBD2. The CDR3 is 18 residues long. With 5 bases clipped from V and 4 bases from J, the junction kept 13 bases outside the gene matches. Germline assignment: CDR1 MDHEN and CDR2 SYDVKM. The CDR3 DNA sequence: TGTGCCAGCAGTAGATCGGGACTAGCGGGGCCGCGGGCAGAGACCCAGTACTTC. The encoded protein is CASSRSGLAGPRAETQYF. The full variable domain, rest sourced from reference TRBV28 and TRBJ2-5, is DVKVTQSSRYLVKRTGEKVFLECVQDMDHENMFWYRQDPGLGLRLIYFSYDVKMKEKGDIPEGYSVSREKKERFSLILESASTNQTSMYLCASSRSGLAGPRAETQYFGPGTRLLVL.

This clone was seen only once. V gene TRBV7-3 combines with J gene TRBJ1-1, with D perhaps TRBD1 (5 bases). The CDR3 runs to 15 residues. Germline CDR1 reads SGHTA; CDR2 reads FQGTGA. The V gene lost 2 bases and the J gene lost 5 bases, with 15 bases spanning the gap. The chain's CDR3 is CASSLQGTGGTEAFF. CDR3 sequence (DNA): TGTGCCAGCAGCTTACAGGGCACGGGAGGGACTGAAGCTTTCTTT.

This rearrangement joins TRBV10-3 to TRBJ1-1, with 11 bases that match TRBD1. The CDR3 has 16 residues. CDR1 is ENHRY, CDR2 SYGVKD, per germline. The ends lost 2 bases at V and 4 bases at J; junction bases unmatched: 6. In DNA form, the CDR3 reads TGTGCCATCAGTGAGGGGTCCGGGACAGGGGGCACTGAAGCTTTCTTT. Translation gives CAISEGSGTGGTEAFF.

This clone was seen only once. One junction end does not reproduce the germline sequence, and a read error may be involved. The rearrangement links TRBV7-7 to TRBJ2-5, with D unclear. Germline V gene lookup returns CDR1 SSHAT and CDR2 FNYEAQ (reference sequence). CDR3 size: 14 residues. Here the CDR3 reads CASSANSYQETQYF. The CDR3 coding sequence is TGTGCTAGCAGCGCAAACAGTTACCAAGAGACCCAGTACTTC.

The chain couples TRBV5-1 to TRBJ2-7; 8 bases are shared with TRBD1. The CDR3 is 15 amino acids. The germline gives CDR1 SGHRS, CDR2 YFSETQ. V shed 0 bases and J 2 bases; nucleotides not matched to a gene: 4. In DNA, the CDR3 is TGCGCCAGCAGCTTGGAACAGGGGGGCACCTACGAGCAGTACTTC. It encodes CASSLEQGGTYEQYF.

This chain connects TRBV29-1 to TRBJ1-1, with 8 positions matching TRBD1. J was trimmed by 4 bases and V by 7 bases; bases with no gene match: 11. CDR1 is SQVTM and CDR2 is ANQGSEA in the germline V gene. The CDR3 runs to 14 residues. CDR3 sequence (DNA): TGCAGCGCTTTCAGGACAGGGCAGATCACTGAAGCTTTCTTT. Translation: CSAFRTGQITEAFF.

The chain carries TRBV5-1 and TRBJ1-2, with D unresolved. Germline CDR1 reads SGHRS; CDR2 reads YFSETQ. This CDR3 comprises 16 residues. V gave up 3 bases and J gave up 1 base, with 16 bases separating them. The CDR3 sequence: CASSSVTTTSNYGYTF. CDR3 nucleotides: TGCGCCAGCAGCTCCGTCACTACGACGAGTAACTATGGCTACACCTTC.

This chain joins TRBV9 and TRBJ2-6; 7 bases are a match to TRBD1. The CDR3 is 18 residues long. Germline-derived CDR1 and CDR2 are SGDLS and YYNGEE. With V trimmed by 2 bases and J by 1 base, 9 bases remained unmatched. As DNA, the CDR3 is TGTGCCAGCAGCGTGGAAGGGGGCGCAACGTCTGGGGCCAACGTCCTGACTTTC. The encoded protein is CASSVEGGATSGANVLTF.

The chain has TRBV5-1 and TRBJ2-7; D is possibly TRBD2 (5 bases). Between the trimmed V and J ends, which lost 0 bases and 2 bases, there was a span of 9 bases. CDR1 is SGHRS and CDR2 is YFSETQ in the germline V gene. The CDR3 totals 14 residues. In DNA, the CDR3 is TGCGCCAGCAGCTTGGGCCAGCGGCCCTACGAGCAGTACTTC. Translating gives CASSLGQRPYEQYF.

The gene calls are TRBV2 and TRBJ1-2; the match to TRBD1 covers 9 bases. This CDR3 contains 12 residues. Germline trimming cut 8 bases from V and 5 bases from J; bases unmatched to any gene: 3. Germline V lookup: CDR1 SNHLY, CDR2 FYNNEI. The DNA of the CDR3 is TGTGCCAGCGGGGACAGGGTATATGGCTACACCTTC. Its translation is CASGDRVYGYTF.

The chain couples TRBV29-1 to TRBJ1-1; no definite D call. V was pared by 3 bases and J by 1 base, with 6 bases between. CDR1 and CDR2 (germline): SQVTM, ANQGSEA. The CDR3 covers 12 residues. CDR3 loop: CSVEPQNTEAFF. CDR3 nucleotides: TGCAGCGTTGAGCCACAGAACACTGAAGCTTTCTTT.